The entry that follows covers one TCR beta chain sequence. Its target is unknown. This sample is drawn from a study of T cell responses to AZD1222 COVID-19 vaccine. Looking at the study overall: Pooling covered second doses at about 4 or about 12 weeks.

The CDR3 runs 12 residues. Germline CDR1 is SEHNR and CDR2 is FQNEAQ (reference sequence). Between the trimmed V and J ends, which lost 5 bases and 6 bases, there was a span of 7 bases. General study findings and limits: Regions 160-218 and 743-854 held dominance among vaccine-associated CD4 TCRs, which spanned spike. Clonal diversity was possibly underestimated, and the donors were mostly white British, with more females. Reportedly, close to half of spike-specific TCRs are directed against unmutated variant regions.

Sequencing was performed with immunoSEQ multiplex PCR; in TCRdb, only in-frame clones are kept and a portion is missing. Among 130,000 or so clones listed, approximately 85% were seen once. The chain carries TRBV7-9 and TRBJ1-4; D not certain. This material consisted of peripheral blood, taken on day 0 of AZD1222 vaccination. This receptor was taken from an adult in good health. CDR3 amino acids: CASSLFDEKLFF. Written as DNA, the CDR3 is TGTGCCAGCAGCCTATTCGATGAAAAACTGTTTTTT.